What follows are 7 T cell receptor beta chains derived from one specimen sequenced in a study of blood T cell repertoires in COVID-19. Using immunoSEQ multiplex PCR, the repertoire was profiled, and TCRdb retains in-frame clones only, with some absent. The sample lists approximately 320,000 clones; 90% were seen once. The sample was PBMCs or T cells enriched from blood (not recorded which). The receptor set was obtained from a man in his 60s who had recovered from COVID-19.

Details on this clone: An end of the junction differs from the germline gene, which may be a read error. Written as DNA, the CDR3 is TGTGCTAGCAGCCCAAGGACTAGCGGGCCTTACAATGAGCAGTTCTTC. Translated, it gives CASSPRTSGPYNEQFF. V and J are TRBV7-7 and TRBJ2-1; 11 bases line up with TRBD2. Germline CDR1 is SSHAT and CDR2 is FNYEAQ (reference sequence). This CDR3 region has 16 residues.

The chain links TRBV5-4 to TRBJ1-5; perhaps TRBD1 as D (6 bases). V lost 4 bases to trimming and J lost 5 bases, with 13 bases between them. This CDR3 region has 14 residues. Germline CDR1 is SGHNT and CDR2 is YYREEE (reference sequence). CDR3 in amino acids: CASSLGAGDQPQHF. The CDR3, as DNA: TGTGCCAGCAGCCTTGGGGCAGGGGATCAGCCCCAGCATTTT. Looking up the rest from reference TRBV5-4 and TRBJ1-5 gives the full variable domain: ETGVTQSPTHLIKTRGQQVTLRCSSQSGHNTVSWYQQALGQGPQFIFQYYREEENGRGNFPPRFSGLQFPNYSSELNVNALELDDSALYLCASSLGAGDQPQHFGDGTRLSIL.

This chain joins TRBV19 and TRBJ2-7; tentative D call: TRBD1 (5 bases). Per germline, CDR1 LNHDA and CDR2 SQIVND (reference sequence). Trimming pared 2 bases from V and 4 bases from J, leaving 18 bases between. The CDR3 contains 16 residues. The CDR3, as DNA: TGTGCCAGTAGTATATCTCGGACATTCGTTGGGTACGAGCAGTACTTC. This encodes CASSISRTFVGYEQYF.

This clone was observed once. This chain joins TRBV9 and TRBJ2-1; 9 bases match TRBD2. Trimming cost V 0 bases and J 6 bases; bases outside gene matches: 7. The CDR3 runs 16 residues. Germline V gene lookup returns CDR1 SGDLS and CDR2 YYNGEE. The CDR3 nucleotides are TGTGCCAGCAGCGTAGGTGGGACTAGCATGGGCAATGAGCAGTTCTTC. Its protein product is CASSVGGTSMGNEQFF. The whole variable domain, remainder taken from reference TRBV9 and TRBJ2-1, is DSGVTQTPKHLITATGQRVTLRCSPRSGDLSVYWYQQSLDQGLQFLIQYYNGEERAKGNILERFSAQQFPDLHSELNLSSLELGDSALYFCASSVGGTSMGNEQFFGPGTRLTVL.

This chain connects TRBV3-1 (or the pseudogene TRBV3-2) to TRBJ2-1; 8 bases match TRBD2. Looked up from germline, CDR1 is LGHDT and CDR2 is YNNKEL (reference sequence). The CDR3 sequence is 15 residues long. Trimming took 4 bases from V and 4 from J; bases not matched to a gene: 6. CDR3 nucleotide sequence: TGTGCCAGCAGCCTTAATAGCGGGACGTACAATGAGCAGTTCTTC. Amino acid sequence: CASSLNSGTYNEQFF.

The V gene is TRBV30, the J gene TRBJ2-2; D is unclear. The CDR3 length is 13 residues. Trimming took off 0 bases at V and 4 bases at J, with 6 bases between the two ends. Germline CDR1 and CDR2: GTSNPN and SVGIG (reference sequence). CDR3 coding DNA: TGTGCCTGGAGTGTCCTGCGCACCGGGGAGCTGTTTTTT. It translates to CAWSVLRTGELFF. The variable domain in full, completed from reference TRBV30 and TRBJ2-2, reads SQTIHQWPATLVQPVGSPLSLECTVEGTSNPNLYWYRQAAGRGLQLLFYSVGIGQISSEVPQNLSASRPQDRQFILSSKKLLLSDSGFYLCAWSVLRTGELFFGEGSRLTVL.

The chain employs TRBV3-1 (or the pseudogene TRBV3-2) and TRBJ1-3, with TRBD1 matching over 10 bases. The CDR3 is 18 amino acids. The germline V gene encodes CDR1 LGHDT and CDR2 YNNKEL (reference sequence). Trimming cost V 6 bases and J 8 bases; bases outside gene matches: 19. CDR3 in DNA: TGTGCCAGCAGAAACTGGGGGACAGGGGATTTTGGTGGTGACACCATATATTTT. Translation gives CASRNWGTGDFGGDTIYF.